This T cell receptor (beta chain) was identified during a study of blood T cell repertoires in COVID-19. Study context: Donors in the United States, Italy and Spain gave samples during acute or convalescent COVID-19. Sources were T cells, B-cell-depleted T cells, or PBMCs; the material itself was cDNA or gDNA.

Germline trimming cut 2 bases from V and 6 bases from J; bases unmatched to any gene: 12. Germline CDR1 reads KGHSH; CDR2 reads LQKENI. CDR3 length: 17 amino acids. Authors' analysis steps: Amplification from reference gene primers served as the basis for estimated nucleated cell counts. Libraries were prepared by immunoSEQ multiplex PCR; TCRdb keeps only in-frame clonotypes and omits some of them. V and J calls plus clone size are reproduced from that table; the DNA served to infer D and trimming. Found here are approximately 210,000 clones, about nine tenths of them singletons; the top ten hold roughly 2.3%.

Sequenced: peripheral blood. The clonotype was recovered from a man aged 30-40 years who had recovered from COVID-19. The rearrangement uses TRBV18 and TRBJ2-1; TRBD2 aligns across 8 bases. The CDR3 loop is CASSPNLGGAEFNEQFF. The CDR3 DNA follows: TGTGCCAGCTCACCAAATCTCGGGGGGGCCGAATTCAATGAGCAGTTCTTC.